This T cell receptor (beta chain) stems from a study of OX40 agonist ivuxolimab in advanced cancers. The germline gives CDR1 MNHEY, CDR2 SMNVEV (reference sequence). Trimming removed 3 bases from V and 5 bases from J, with 13 bases in between. The CDR3 contains 15 residues. Libraries were prepared by immunoSEQ multiplex PCR; TCRdb keeps only in-frame clonotypes and omits some of them. The data contain more than 20,000 clones, around 85% of them singletons. This specimen was CD4+ or CD8+ T cells sorted from blood, taken in a trial of the OX40 agonist ivuxolimab. The TCR sequence derives from an adult with an advanced solid tumor such as melanoma, head and neck, liver or kidney cancer. The chain links TRBV27 to TRBJ2-2, with a tentative D call TRBD2 (6 bases). DNA of the CDR3: TGTGCCAGCAGTTTGATACTGGCGGGGACCGGGGAGCTGTTTTTT. Translating gives CASSLILAGTGELFF.